This T cell receptor beta chain was captured in a study of OX40 agonist ivuxolimab in advanced cancers. The method was immunoSEQ multiplex PCR; TCRdb's version includes in-frame clones alone and lacks a portion of them. This sample has approximately 50,000 clones; roughly 92% occur once, and the top ten carry approximately 18%. The CDR3 is 16 residues long. Germline V gene data show CDR1 as SQVTM and CDR2 as ANQGSEA. V lost 2 bases, J lost 6 bases, and 5 bases stayed unmatched. The sequence was collected from an adult with an advanced solid tumor such as melanoma, head and neck, liver or kidney cancer. The sample here was CD4+ or CD8+ T cells sorted from blood, taken in a trial of the OX40 agonist ivuxolimab. The chain recombines TRBV29-1 with TRBJ2-2; 14 positions agree with TRBD2. CDR3 bases: TGCAGCGTTGAAAGCCCGACTAGCGGGAGGGCCGGGGAGCTGTTTTTT. Translating gives CSVESPTSGRAGELFF.